This T cell receptor beta chain was sequenced in a study of post-analysis software for immune sequencing data. Study-wide background: Relapsing-remitting, secondary progressive and progressive-relapsing forms of multiple sclerosis all featured among disease courses.

The CDR3 loop spans 11 amino acids. Per germline, CDR1 ENHRY and CDR2 SYGVKD. The germline V and J ends were trimmed by 2 bases and 9 bases, with 5 bases remaining between them. Whole-study findings and limits: Diversity measured as normalized Chao1 was significantly lower in multiple sclerosis patients than in controls. The five TRBV segments detected at higher frequency in patients than in controls included TRBV5-6, TRBV5-1 and TRBV20-1.

This clonotype was observed a handful of times. Antigen: not known. Unique molecular identifiers were carried by the TCR beta cDNA libraries. Researchers reported 400,000 to 550,000 cDNA molecules coming from approximately 1 to 10 million T cells. TCRdb ran MiXCR on the PCR reads and lists one entry per CDR3 protein. Counted here are about 800,000 distinct CDR3 sequences, 25% to 30% occurring once; the ten biggest clones make up roughly 0.57%. V gene TRBV10-3 combines with J gene TRBJ2-1, with D unresolved. Sequencing used blood. The receptor was derived from a girl aged 10-17 years with multiple sclerosis. CDR3 DNA: TGTGCCATCAGTGAGGGCAGTGAGCAGTTCTTC. This sequence encodes CAISEGSEQFF.